Shown below are 18 T cell receptor beta chains from a single sample sequenced in a study of T cells after yellow fever vaccination. A single record per CDR3 protein comes from TCRdb applying MiXCR to the 5' RACE reads. The sample consists of approximately 160,000 distinct CDR3 sequences, 9.3% of them appearing once. The sequencing here drew on CD8+ T cells sorted from PBMCs, taken 45 days after the yellow fever booster vaccination. Receptors originate from a man aged 18 to 30 who received the YFV17D yellow fever vaccine.

The rearrangement joins TRBV6-5 to TRBJ1-1; 7 positions agree with TRBD1. CDR1 is MNHEY and CDR2 is SVGAGI in the germline V gene. CDR3 size: 13 residues. V was clipped by 5 bases and J by 4 bases; unmatched bases: 4. The CDR3: CASSPGTATEAFF. For the CDR3, the DNA is TGTGCCAGCAGTCCTGGGACAGCCACTGAAGCTTTCTTT.

The rearrangement links TRBV11-3 to TRBJ2-1; D possibly matches TRBD1 or TRBD2 (6 bases each). The germline CDR1 and CDR2 sequences are SGHNT and YENEEA. The CDR3 loop spans 14 amino acids. V lost 4 bases, J lost 10 bases, and 17 bases lay in between. The CDR3: CASSSPGAPGEQFF. Written as DNA, the CDR3 is TGTGCCAGCAGCTCCCCGGGGGCCCCTGGAGAGCAGTTCTTC.

This clonotype occurred a few times. The chain joins TRBV6-5 to TRBJ2-5; 7 positions match TRBD1. CDR1 is MNHEY, CDR2 SVGAGI, per germline. CDR3 length: 14 amino acids. V gave up 4 bases and J gave up 5 bases; unmatched junction bases: 7. The CDR3 sequence: CASSSNRGEETQYF. The CDR3 DNA reads TGTGCCAGCAGTTCCAACAGGGGAGAGGAGACCCAGTACTTC.

This clonotype has more than one count but fewer than ten. V is TRBV7-6 and J is TRBJ2-3; weak D call: TRBD2 (5 bases). The CDR3 has 13 residues. With 4 bases removed from V and 4 bases from J, the gap between germline ends came to 9 bases. The germline V gene encodes CDR1 SGHVS and CDR2 FNYEAQ. In DNA form, the CDR3 reads TGTGCCAGCAGCTGGGAGAGGGCAGATACGCAGTATTTT. It codes for CASSWERADTQYF.

The chain joins TRBV4-3 to TRBJ2-3, with TRBD2 matching over 9 bases. Losses at the gene ends were 0 bases for V and 2 bases for J; bases not matched to a gene: 6. Germline values: CDR1 LGHNA, CDR2 YSLEER. This CDR3 spans 17 amino acids. Here the CDR3 reads CASSQDEIAGATDTQYF. CDR3 nucleotide sequence: TGCGCCAGCAGCCAAGATGAAATAGCGGGGGCCACAGATACGCAGTATTTT.

V gene TRBV4-1 combines with J gene TRBJ1-4; no clear D gene. V was cut by 1 base and J by 8 bases, with 20 bases left in between. Germline CDR1 reads MGHRA; CDR2 reads YSYEKL. CDR3 length: 17 amino acids. In DNA, the CDR3 is TGCGCCAGCAGCCAAGGCCGGGCCCTCGGGTCGTACGAAAAACTGTTTTTT. Translation: CASSQGRALGSYEKLFF.

This chain joins TRBV7-6 and TRBJ2-1; no clear D. Trimming stripped 2 bases from V and 8 bases from J, with 16 bases between. Germline CDR1 and CDR2: SGHVS and FNYEAQ. This CDR3 spans 15 amino acids. Here the CDR3 DNA reads TGTGCCAGCAGCTTAAGCTGGGGTCCTGGAGATGAGCAGTTCTTC. It specifies CASSLSWGPGDEQFF.

Ten or more counts support this clonotype. This chain links TRBV4-1 with TRBJ1-5; D gene ambiguous. This CDR3 has 15 amino acids. The V end was cut by 1 base, the J end by 2 bases, with 9 bases between. Germline values: CDR1 MGHRA, CDR2 YSYEKL. CDR3 coding DNA: TGCGCCAGCAGCCAAGTCCGGGGAGGCAATCAGCCCCAGCATTTT. Its protein product is CASSQVRGGNQPQHF.

This clonotype showed up just a few times. This rearrangement joins TRBV12-3 or TRBV12-4 to TRBJ2-5; TRBD1 is a possible D gene (5 bases). The CDR3 extends over 14 amino acids. The germline V and J ends were trimmed by 6 bases and 3 bases, with 14 bases remaining between them. The CDR3 coding sequence is TGTGCCAGCAGCGAGGCAGGGAACGAAGAGACCCAGTACTTC. Its translation: CASSEAGNEETQYF.

The chain combines TRBV4-3 with TRBJ2-3; 16 bases are shared with TRBD2. The V gene end was trimmed by 4 bases and the J gene end by 3 bases; junction bases not matched to a gene: 4. Germline assignment: CDR1 LGHNA and CDR2 YSLEER. The CDR3 consists of 17 residues. CDR3 DNA sequence: TGCGCCAGCAGCCGGGGACTAGCGGGGGGGCCTACAGATACGCAGTATTTT. Translating it yields CASSRGLAGGPTDTQYF.

This clonotype was recorded at least ten times. The chain couples TRBV5-5 to TRBJ2-3, with 9 bases that match TRBD2. Germline CDR1 is SGHKS and CDR2 is YYEKEE (reference sequence). CDR3 length: 16 amino acids. With V trimmed by 0 bases and J by 6 bases, 8 bases remained unmatched. CDR3 DNA: TGTGCCAGCAGCTTGGAAGCGGGGGGCTGGACTGATACGCAGTATTTT. Translated, it gives CASSLEAGGWTDTQYF.

There are a few counts of this clonotype. V and J are TRBV6-4 and TRBJ1-4; D gene uncertain. The germline CDR1 and CDR2 sequences are MRHNA and SNTAGT. V was trimmed by 0 bases and J by 1 base, leaving 15 bases between them. This CDR3 has 18 amino acids. The CDR3: CASSDSSRVPGTNEKLFF. The CDR3 DNA follows: TGTGCCAGCAGTGACTCGTCGAGGGTTCCAGGAACTAATGAAAAACTGTTTTTT.

This clonotype was detected many times. J is TRBJ2-7 and V is TRBV7-2; D call uncertain. Trimming removed 5 bases at V and 3 bases at J, with 14 bases between. The V gene's germline CDR1 is SGHTA and CDR2 FQGNSA. This CDR3 has 14 amino acids. The CDR3 region is CASSNPGSNYEQYV. The CDR3 DNA follows: TGTGCCAGCAGCAACCCCGGATCAAACTACGAGCAGTACGTC.

This rearrangement joins TRBV6-2 or TRBV6-3 to TRBJ1-2, with 9 positions matching TRBD1. V gave up 0 bases and J gave up 7 bases; unmatched junction bases: 3. CDR1 MNHEY and CDR2 SVGEGT come from the germline V gene. CDR3 length: 14 residues. The CDR3 nucleotides are TGTGCCAGCAGTTACTCCGGGACAGGGCTTGGCTACACCTTC. Protein product: CASSYSGTGLGYTF.

This clonotype was detected ten times or more. The chain carries TRBV12-3 or TRBV12-4 and TRBJ2-7; 10 nucleotides match TRBD1. Losses at the gene ends were 5 bases for V and 5 bases for J; bases not matched to a gene: 12. This CDR3 contains 16 residues. CDR3 region: CASSPLPDRGPNEQYF. The DNA for the CDR3 is TGTGCCAGCAGTCCCCTCCCCGACAGGGGGCCTAACGAGCAGTACTTC.

This clonotype occurred once. This rearrangement joins TRBV27 to TRBJ1-1; D gene unclear. The V gene's germline CDR1 is MNHEY and CDR2 SMNVEV (reference sequence). The CDR3 is made up of 11 amino acids. V gave up 2 bases and J gave up 12 bases, with 10 bases separating them. The CDR3 nucleotides are TGTGCCAGCAGTTTAGGGGTCCGGACTTTCTTT. It encodes CASSLGVRTFF.

The sample holds a few counts of this clonotype. V usage is TRBV13 and J usage is TRBJ2-7; D is unresolved. This CDR3 is 13 amino acids long. V dropped 5 bases and J dropped 6 bases, with 14 bases sitting between them. The germline V gene has CDR1 PRHDT and CDR2 FYEKMQ (reference sequence). The CDR3 DNA sequence: TGTGCCAGCAGCAACCTCCGTGGTGGCGAGCAGTACTTC. As protein: CASSNLRGGEQYF.

This clonotype has more than one count but fewer than ten. The chain recombines TRBV7-9 with TRBJ2-3; tentatively, D is TRBD1 (6 bases). The CDR3 contains 14 residues. V dropped 3 bases and J dropped 4 bases, with 11 bases sitting between them. Germline V gene data show CDR1 as SEHNR and CDR2 as FQNEAQ (reference sequence). The CDR3 protein is CASSFGTGSDTQYF. The CDR3, as DNA: TGTGCCAGCAGCTTTGGAACAGGGTCAGATACGCAGTATTTT.